The T cell receptor (beta chain) described here comes from a study of blood T cell repertoires in COVID-19. Germline-derived CDR1 and CDR2 are MNHEY and SVGAGI. The length of the CDR3 is 15 residues. Between the trimmed V and J ends, which lost 0 bases and 4 bases, there was a span of 12 bases. Clones were read by immunoSEQ multiplex PCR, and TCRdb kept only the in-frame ones, dropping some. This sample carries 200,000 to 300,000 clones, nearly 95% of them seen once, and the ten largest clones take 0.8% to 0.95%. The chain joins TRBV6-5 to TRBJ1-1; D is uncertain. The sample was peripheral blood. This receptor was identified in a man between 25 and 39 years old with COVID-19, enrolled during active disease. The CDR3 here is CASSYSVVSGTEAFF. The CDR3 coding sequence is TGTGCCAGCAGTTACTCGGTGGTATCGGGCACTGAAGCTTTCTTT.